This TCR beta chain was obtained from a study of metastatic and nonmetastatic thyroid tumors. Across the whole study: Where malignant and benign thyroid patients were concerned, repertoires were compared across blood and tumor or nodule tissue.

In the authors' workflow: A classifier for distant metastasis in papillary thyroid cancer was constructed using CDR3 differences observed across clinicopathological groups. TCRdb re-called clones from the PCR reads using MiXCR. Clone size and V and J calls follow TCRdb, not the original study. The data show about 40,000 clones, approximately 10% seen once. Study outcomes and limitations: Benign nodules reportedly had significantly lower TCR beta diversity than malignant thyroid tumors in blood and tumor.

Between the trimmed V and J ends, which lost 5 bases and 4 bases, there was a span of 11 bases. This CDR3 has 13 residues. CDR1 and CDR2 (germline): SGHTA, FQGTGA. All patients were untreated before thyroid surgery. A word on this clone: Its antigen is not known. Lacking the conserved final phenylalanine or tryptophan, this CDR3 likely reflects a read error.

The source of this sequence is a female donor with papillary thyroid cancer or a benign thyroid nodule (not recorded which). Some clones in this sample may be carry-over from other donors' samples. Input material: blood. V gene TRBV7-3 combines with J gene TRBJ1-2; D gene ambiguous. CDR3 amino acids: CASSRDPGYGYTL. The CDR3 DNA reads TGTGCCAGCAGCCGTGACCCAGGCTATGGCTACACCCTC.